The 20 T cell receptor beta chains below all came from one sample that was sequenced in a study of cytotoxic CD8 clonotypes in ibrutinib-treated CLL. Profiled with immunoSEQ multiplex PCR; TCRdb holds only in-frame clones, not every one. Among some 4,600 clones listed, 75% to 85% were seen once. Sequences were derived from PBMCs, sampled before ibrutinib treatment. All receptors come from a human donor with chronic lymphocytic leukemia.

This chain's CDR3 is CASSIGTNTYEQYF. The CDR3 DNA reads as TGTGCCAGCAGCATCGGGACAAATACCTACGAGCAGTACTTC. V is TRBV7-9 and J is TRBJ2-7, with D possibly TRBD1 on 6 matching bases. The V and J ends lost 5 bases and 2 bases respectively, with 13 bases between them. CDR1 and CDR2 from the germline V gene are SEHNR and FQNEAQ (reference sequence). The CDR3 loop spans 14 amino acids. The variable domain in full, with the rest retrieved from reference TRBV7-9 and TRBJ2-7, is DTGVSQNPRHKITKRGQNVTFRCDPISEHNRLYWYRQTLGQGPEFLTYFQNEAQLEKSRLLSDRFSAERPKGSFSTLEIQRTEQGDSAMYLCASSIGTNTYEQYFGPGTRLTVT.

The table lists this clone with a few counts. The chain recombines TRBV28 with TRBJ1-5; no firm D call. Germline lookup yields CDR1 MDHEN and CDR2 SYDVKM. V lost 6 bases and J 1 base, leaving 13 bases between the germline ends. The CDR3 has 15 residues. CDR3 protein: CASSRSAESNQPQHF. The CDR3 DNA reads as TGTGCCAGCAGCCGCAGTGCGGAAAGCAATCAGCCCCAGCATTTT.

V usage is TRBV5-1 and J usage is TRBJ2-2, with D maybe TRBD2 (5 bases). The CDR3 loop spans 15 amino acids. The germline CDR1 and CDR2 sequences are SGHRS and YFSETQ. Trimming shortened V by 4 bases and J by 2 bases, and 12 bases separated the two germline ends. The CDR3 DNA is TGCGCCAGCAGCGGTGGACTCGGCAACACCGGGGAGCTGTTTTTT. This gives the protein CASSGGLGNTGELFF.

The rearrangement uses TRBV29-1 and TRBJ2-7; D might be TRBD1 (6 bases). The CDR3 is made up of 12 amino acids. Deletions cut 5 bases from V and 4 bases from J, with 12 bases between. The V gene's germline CDR1 is SQVTM and CDR2 ANQGSEA. In DNA form, the CDR3 reads TGCAGCGTTCGTGGACAGCCGTACGAGCAGTACTTC. Protein product: CSVRGQPYEQYF.

This chain joins TRBV6-1 and TRBJ1-4; D is unclear. Germline V gene lookup returns CDR1 MNHNS and CDR2 SASEGT. V lost 1 base and J lost 15, with 12 bases in between. The CDR3 is 12 residues long. The CDR3 sequence is CASSEVGRQMFF. CDR3 nucleotide sequence: TGTGCCAGCAGTGAAGTAGGACGGCAGATGTTTTTT.

The V and J genes are TRBV29-1 and TRBJ2-1; D may be TRBD2 (5 bases). This CDR3 is built from 12 residues. The V gene lost 0 bases and the J gene lost 10 bases, with 10 bases spanning the gap. Germline-derived CDR1 and CDR2 are SQVTM and ANQGSEA. CDR3 bases: TGCAGCGTTGAAGATAGCGAGGGCGAGCAGTTCTTC. The encoded protein is CSVEDSEGEQFF.

This clone was counted a few times. This chain connects TRBV7-9 to TRBJ1-5; 7 bases map to TRBD1. V gave up 0 bases and J gave up 1 base; unmatched junction bases: 0. Germline CDR1 and CDR2: SEHNR and FQNEAQ (reference sequence). This CDR3 spans 15 amino acids. CDR3 bases: TGTGCCAGCAGCTTAGCCAGGGGGAGCAATCAGCCCCAGCATTTT. This gives the protein CASSLARGSNQPQHF. The complete variable domain, with remaining parts taken from reference TRBV7-9 and TRBJ1-5, reads DTGVSQNPRHKITKRGQNVTFRCDPISEHNRLYWYRQTLGQGPEFLTYFQNEAQLEKSRLLSDRFSAERPKGSFSTLEIQRTEQGDSAMYLCASSLARGSNQPQHFGDGTRLSIL.

The chain combines TRBV5-1 with TRBJ2-7, with D unclear. This CDR3 has 11 amino acids. V dropped 0 bases and J dropped 4 bases, with 2 bases sitting between them. Germline CDR1 SGHRS, CDR2 YFSETQ. For the CDR3, the DNA is TGCGCCAGCAGCTTGGGGTACGAGCAGTACTTC. Protein product: CASSLGYEQYF.

CDR3 amino acids: CASSQGVYEQYF. The CDR3 DNA reads as TGTGCCAGCAGCCAAGGAGTCTACGAGCAGTACTTC. V gene TRBV16 combines with J gene TRBJ2-7; D not certain. V lost 2 bases and J lost 3, with 5 bases in between. Germline values: CDR1 KGHSY, CDR2 FQNENV. The length of the CDR3 is 12 residues. The variable domain in full, with the rest retrieved from reference TRBV16 and TRBJ2-7, is GEEVAQTPKHLVRGEGQKAKLYCAPIKGHSYVFWYQQVLKNEFKFLISFQNENVFDETGMPKERFSAKCLPNSPCSLEIQATKLEDSAVYFCASSQGVYEQYFGPGTRLTVT.

The gene calls are TRBV28 and TRBJ2-2; a possible D gene is TRBD2 (6 bases). Trimming stripped 5 bases from V and 7 bases from J, with 17 bases between. Germline CDR1 is MDHEN and CDR2 is SYDVKM. This CDR3 region has 15 residues. The DNA of the CDR3 is TGTGCCAGCAGTCCAGGAGGGAGACGAGTCGGGGAGCTGTTTTTT. It is translated as CASSPGGRRVGELFF.

CDR3 bases: TGTGCCACCAGCAGGGCTAGCTCGAACAACAATGAGCAGTTCTTC. It codes for CATSRASSNNNEQFF. The V call is TRBV10-3, the J call TRBJ2-1; either TRBD1 or TRBD2 may supply D (5 bases each). The CDR3 length is 15 residues. Trimming removed 10 bases from V and 5 bases from J, with 21 bases in between. In germline, CDR1 is ENHRY, CDR2 SYGVKD.

As regards this clone: At one boundary the junction diverges from the germline segment, which might be a read error. Other DNA sequences in the sample encode the same CDR3. CDR3: CASSYSPEETQYF. CDR3 sequence (DNA): TGCGCCAGCAGTTATAGCCCAGAAGAGACCCAGTACTTC. The chain links TRBV27 to TRBJ2-5; D is ambiguous. This CDR3 comprises 13 residues. CDR1 and CDR2 from the germline V gene are MNHEY and SMNVEV (reference sequence).

This chain uses TRBV7-9 with TRBJ1-4; D not certain. The CDR3 has 14 residues. Trimming removed 5 bases from V and 3 bases from J, with 10 bases in between. Germline V gives CDR1 SEHNR, CDR2 FQNEAQ (reference sequence). The CDR3 nucleotides read TGTGCCAGCAGCCCAGCCGTAGCTAATGAAAAACTGTTTTTT. It encodes CASSPAVANEKLFF. Variable domain in full (rest from reference TRBV7-9 and TRBJ1-4): DTGVSQNPRHKITKRGQNVTFRCDPISEHNRLYWYRQTLGQGPEFLTYFQNEAQLEKSRLLSDRFSAERPKGSFSTLEIQRTEQGDSAMYLCASSPAVANEKLFFGSGTQLSVL.

This chain uses TRBV28 with TRBJ2-7; D ambiguous. This CDR3 has 16 residues. The germline V gene encodes CDR1 MDHEN and CDR2 SYDVKM. The V gene lost 6 bases and the J gene lost 0 bases, with 18 bases spanning the gap. Here the CDR3 DNA reads TGTGCCAGCAGAACTTACTGGGATTCCGGCTCCTACGAGCAGTACTTC. Protein product: CASRTYWDSGSYEQYF.

This chain links TRBV4-1 with TRBJ1-5; weak D call: TRBD1 (6 bases). The CDR3 contains 15 residues. The V gene lost 4 bases and the J gene lost 7 bases, with 17 bases spanning the gap. Germline CDR1 reads MGHRA; CDR2 reads YSYEKL. The CDR3 loop reads CASSLGTLGGQPQHF. CDR3 bases: TGCGCCAGCAGCCTGGGGACACTAGGAGGGCAGCCCCAGCATTTT.

V usage is TRBV28 and J usage is TRBJ1-1; D remains unclear. CDR1 is MDHEN, CDR2 SYDVKM, per germline. The length of the CDR3 is 14 residues. V lost 3 bases to trimming and J lost 1 base, with 9 bases between them. DNA for the CDR3: TGTGCCAGCAGTTTCCCCAGGCGGAACACTGAAGCTTTCTTT. Its protein product is CASSFPRRNTEAFF.

This chain links TRBV19 with TRBJ2-1, with 8 bases lining up with TRBD2. With 11 bases clipped from V and 5 bases from J, the junction kept 11 bases outside the gene matches. This CDR3 region has 14 residues. Looked up from germline, CDR1 is LNHDA and CDR2 is SQIVND (reference sequence). In DNA form, the CDR3 reads TGTGCCTTCGGCCGGGAGGGCCAAGACAATGAGCAGTTCTTC. Its protein product is CAFGREGQDNEQFF.

V usage is TRBV10-2 and J usage is TRBJ2-7; 8 bases match TRBD2. V gave up 10 bases and J gave up 4 bases; unmatched junction bases: 9. Germline V gene lookup returns CDR1 WSHSY and CDR2 SAAADI. The CDR3 has 13 amino acids. The CDR3 is CATWSGRGYEQYF. The CDR3 DNA reads as TGCGCCACCTGGAGCGGGAGAGGGTACGAGCAGTACTTC.

This chain joins TRBV28 and TRBJ2-7; TRBD1 matches at 9 bases. The CDR3 is made up of 14 amino acids. CDR1 and CDR2 (germline): MDHEN, SYDVKM. Germline trimming cut 8 bases from V and 5 bases from J; bases unmatched to any gene: 10. In DNA, the CDR3 is TGTGCCAGCGGACCTAACAGGGGGCCCCACGAGCAGTACTTC. Amino acid sequence: CASGPNRGPHEQYF.

The chain combines TRBV13 with TRBJ2-7, with 8 bases that match TRBD1. Germline V gene lookup returns CDR1 PRHDT and CDR2 FYEKMQ (reference sequence). The J segment lost 4 bases and the V segment lost 3 bases, leaving 5 bases of the junction unmatched. This CDR3 region has 14 residues. DNA for the CDR3: TGTGCCAGCAGCTTGGACAGGGACCCTTACGAGCAGTACTTC. Its translation is CASSLDRDPYEQYF.